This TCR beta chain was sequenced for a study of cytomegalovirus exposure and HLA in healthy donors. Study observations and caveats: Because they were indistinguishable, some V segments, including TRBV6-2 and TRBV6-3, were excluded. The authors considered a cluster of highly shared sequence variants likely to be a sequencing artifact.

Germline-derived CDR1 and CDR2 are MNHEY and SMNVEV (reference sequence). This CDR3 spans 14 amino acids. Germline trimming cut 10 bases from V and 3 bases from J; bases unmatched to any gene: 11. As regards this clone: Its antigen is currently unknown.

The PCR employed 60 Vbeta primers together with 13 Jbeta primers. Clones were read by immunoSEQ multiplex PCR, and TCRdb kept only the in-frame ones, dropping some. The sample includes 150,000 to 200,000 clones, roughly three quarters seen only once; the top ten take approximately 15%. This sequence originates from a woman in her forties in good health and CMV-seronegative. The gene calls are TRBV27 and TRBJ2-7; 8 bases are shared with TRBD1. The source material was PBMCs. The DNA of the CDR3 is TGTGCCACCGCCCCCGGGACAGGATACTACGAGCAGTACTTC. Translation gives CATAPGTGYYEQYF.